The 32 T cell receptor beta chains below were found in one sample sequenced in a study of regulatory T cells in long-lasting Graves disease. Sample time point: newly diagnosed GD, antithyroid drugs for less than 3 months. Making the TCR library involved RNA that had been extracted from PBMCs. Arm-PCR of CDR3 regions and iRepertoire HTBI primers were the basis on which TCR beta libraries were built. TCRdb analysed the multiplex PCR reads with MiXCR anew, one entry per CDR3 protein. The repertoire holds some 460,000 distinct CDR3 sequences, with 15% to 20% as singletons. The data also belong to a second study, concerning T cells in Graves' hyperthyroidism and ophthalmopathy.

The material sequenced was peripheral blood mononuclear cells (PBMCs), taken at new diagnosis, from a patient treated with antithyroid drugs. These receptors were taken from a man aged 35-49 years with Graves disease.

In DNA form, the CDR3 reads TGCGCCAGCAGGGCAGTAACCACTGAGCAGTTCTTC. It encodes CASRAVTTEQFF. This chain uses TRBV4-1 with TRBJ2-1; D remains ambiguous. V gave up 6 bases and J gave up 9 bases, with 12 bases separating them. In germline, CDR1 is MGHRA, CDR2 YSYEKL. This CDR3 has 12 amino acids.

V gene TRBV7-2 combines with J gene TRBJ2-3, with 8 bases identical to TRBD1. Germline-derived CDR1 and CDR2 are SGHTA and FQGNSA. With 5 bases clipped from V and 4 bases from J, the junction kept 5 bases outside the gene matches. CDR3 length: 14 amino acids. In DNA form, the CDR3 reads TGTGCCAGCAGCGTCTGGACAGGGTCAGATACGCAGTATTTT. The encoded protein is CASSVWTGSDTQYF.

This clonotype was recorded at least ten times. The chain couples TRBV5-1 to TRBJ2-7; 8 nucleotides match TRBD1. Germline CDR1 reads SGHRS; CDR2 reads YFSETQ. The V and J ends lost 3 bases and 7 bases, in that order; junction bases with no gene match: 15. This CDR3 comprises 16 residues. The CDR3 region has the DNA TGCGCCAGCAGCTCTAGCCTTACCAGGGGGCAGGGGGAGCAGTACTTC. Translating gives CASSSSLTRGQGEQYF.

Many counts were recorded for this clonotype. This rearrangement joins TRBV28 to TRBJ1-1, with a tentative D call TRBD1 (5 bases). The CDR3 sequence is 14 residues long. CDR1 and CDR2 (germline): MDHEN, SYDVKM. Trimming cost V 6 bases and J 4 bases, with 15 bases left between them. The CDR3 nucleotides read TGTGCCAGCAGCCCGAACATAAGGGGCACTGAAGCTTTCTTT. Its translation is CASSPNIRGTEAFF. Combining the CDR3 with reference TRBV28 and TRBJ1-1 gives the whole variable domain DVKVTQSSRYLVKRTGEKVFLECVQDMDHENMFWYRQDPGLGLRLIYFSYDVKMKEKGDIPEGYSVSREKKERFSLILESASTNQTSMYLCASSPNIRGTEAFFGQGTRLTVV.

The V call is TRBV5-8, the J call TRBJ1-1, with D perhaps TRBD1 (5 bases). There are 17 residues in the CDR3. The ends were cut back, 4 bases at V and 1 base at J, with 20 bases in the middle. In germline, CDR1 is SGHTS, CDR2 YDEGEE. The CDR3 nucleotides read TGTGCCAGCAGCCCACGGGGGGTACGGCGGGCGAACACTGAAGCTTTCTTT. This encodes CASSPRGVRRANTEAFF.

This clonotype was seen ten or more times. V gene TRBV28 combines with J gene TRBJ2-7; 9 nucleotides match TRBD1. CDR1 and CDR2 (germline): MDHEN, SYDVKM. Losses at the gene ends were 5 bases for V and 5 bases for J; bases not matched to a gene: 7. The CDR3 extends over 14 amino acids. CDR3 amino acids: CASSPPGQGHEQYF. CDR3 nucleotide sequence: TGTGCCAGCAGTCCCCCCGGACAGGGGCACGAGCAGTACTTC.

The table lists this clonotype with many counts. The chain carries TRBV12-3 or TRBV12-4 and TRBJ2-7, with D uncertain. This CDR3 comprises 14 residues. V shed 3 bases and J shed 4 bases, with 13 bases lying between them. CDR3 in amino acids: CASSFSQVRYEQYF. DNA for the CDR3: TGTGCCAGCAGTTTTAGCCAGGTTCGGTACGAGCAGTACTTC.

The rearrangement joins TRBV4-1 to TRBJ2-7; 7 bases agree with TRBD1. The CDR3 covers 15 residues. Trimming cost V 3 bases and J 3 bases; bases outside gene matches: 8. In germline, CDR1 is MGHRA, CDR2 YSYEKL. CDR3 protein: CASSHTGTESYEQYF. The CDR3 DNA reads TGCGCCAGCAGCCATACCGGGACAGAAAGCTACGAGCAGTACTTC.

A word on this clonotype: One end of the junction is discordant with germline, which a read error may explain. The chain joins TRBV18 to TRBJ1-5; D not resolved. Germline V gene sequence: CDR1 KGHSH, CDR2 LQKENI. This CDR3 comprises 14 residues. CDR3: CASSSPKGNQPQHF. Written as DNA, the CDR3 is TGTGCCAGCTCATCACCGAAAGGCAATCAGCCCCAGCATTTT.

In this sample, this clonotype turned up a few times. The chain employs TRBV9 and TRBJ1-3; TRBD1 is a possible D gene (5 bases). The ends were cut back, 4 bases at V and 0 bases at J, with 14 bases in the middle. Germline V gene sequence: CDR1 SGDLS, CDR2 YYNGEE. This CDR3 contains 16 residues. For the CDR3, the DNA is TGTGCCAGCAGCCAGTCTGCAGGGAGCTCTGGAAACACCATATATTTT. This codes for CASSQSAGSSGNTIYF.

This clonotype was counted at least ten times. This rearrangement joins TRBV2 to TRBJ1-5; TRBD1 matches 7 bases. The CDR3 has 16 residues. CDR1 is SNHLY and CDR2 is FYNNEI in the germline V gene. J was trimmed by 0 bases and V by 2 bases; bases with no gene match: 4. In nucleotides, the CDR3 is TGTGCCAGCAGTGAACGAGGGGGCTATAGCAATCAGCCCCAGCATTTT. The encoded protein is CASSERGGYSNQPQHF.

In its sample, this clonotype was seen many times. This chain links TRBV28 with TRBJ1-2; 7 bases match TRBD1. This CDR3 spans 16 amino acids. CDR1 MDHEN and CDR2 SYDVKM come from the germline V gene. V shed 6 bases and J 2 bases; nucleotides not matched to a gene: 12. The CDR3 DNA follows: TGTGCCAGCAGCTTGGGGACCGGGACAGACAACTATGGCTACACCTTC. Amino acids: CASSLGTGTDNYGYTF.

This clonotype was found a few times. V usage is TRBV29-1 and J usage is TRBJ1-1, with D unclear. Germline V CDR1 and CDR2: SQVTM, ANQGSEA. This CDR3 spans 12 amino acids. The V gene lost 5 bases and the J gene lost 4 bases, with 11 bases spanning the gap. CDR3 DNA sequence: TGCAGCGTTTACAGTCGGGCCACTGAAGCTTTCTTT. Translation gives CSVYSRATEAFF.

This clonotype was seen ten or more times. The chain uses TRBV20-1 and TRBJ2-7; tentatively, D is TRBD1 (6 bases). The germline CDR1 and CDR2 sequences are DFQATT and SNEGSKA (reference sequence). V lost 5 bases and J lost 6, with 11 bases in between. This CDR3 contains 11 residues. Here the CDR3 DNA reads TGCAGTGCTTCGCCAGGGGTCGAGCAGTACTTC. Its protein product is CSASPGVEQYF.

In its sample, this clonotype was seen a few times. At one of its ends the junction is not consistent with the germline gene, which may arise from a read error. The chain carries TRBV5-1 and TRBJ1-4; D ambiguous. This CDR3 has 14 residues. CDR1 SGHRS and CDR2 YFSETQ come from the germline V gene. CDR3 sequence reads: CASSLVAVNEKLFF. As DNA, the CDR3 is TGTGCCAGCAGCTTGGTGGCTGTTAATGAAAAACTGTTTTTT.

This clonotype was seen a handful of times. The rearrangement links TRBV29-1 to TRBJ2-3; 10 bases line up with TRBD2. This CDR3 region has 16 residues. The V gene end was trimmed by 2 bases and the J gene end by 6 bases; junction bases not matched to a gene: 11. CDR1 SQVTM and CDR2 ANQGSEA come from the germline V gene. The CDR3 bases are TGCAGCGTTGAATCACCTAGCGGGAGCCCGGTGGATACGCAGTATTTT. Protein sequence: CSVESPSGSPVDTQYF.

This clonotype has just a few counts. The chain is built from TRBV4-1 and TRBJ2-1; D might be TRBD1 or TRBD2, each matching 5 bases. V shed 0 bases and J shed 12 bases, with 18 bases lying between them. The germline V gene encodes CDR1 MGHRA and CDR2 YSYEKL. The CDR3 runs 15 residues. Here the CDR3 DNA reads TGCGCCAGCAGCCAAGATCCAGTAGGGGCGGCGGGGCAGTTCTTC. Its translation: CASSQDPVGAAGQFF.

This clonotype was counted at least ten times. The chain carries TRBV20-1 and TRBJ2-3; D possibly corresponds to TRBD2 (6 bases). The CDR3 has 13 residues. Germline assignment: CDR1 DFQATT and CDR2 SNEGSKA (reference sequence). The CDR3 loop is CSARGSITDTQYF. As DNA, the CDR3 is TGCAGCGCACGGGGGAGCATCACAGATACGCAGTATTTT.

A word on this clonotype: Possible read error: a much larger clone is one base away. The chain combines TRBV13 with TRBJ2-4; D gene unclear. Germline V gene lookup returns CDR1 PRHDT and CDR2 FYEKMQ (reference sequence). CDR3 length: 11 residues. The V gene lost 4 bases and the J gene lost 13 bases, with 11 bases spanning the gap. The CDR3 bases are TGTGCCAGCAGCTCACGGCATGAGCAGTACTTC. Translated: CASSSRHEQYF. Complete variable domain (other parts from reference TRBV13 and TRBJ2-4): AAGVIQSPRHLIKEKRETATLKCYPIPRHDTVYWYQQGPGQDPQFLISFYEKMQSDKGSIPDRFSAQQFSDYHSELNMSSLELGDSALYFCASSSRHEQYFGAGTRLSVL.

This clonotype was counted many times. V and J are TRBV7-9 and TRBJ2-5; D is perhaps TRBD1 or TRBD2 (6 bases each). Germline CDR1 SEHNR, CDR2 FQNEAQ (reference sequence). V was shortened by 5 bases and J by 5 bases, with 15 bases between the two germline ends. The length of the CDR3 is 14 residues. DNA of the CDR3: TGTGCCAGCAGCGTTAGGGGGGAGGAGGAGACCCAGTACTTC. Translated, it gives CASSVRGEEETQYF.

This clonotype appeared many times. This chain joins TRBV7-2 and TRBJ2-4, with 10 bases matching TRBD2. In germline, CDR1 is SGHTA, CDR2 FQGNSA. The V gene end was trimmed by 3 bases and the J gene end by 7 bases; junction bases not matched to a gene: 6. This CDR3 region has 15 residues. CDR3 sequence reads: CASSFYSSGSNIQYF. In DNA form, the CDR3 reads TGTGCCAGCAGCTTTTATTCTAGCGGGAGCAACATTCAGTACTTC.

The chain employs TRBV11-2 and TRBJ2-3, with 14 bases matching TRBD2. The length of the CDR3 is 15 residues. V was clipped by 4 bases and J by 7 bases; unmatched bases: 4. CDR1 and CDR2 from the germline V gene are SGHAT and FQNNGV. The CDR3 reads CASSSGTSGSHTQYF. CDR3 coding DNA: TGTGCCAGCAGCTCCGGGACTAGCGGGAGTCATACGCAGTATTTT.

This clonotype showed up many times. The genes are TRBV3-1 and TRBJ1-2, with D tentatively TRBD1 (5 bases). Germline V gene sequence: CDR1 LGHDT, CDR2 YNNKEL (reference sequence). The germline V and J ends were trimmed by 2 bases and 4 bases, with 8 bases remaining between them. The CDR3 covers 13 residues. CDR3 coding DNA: TGTGCCAGCAGCCAACTGGGACTCTATGGCTACACCTTC. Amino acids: CASSQLGLYGYTF.

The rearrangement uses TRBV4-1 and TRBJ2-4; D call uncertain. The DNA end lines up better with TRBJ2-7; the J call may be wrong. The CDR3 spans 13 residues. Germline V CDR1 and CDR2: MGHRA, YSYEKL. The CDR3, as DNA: TGCGCCAGCAGCCAAGAACCGGCCTACGAGCAGTACTTC. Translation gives CASSQEPAYEQYF.

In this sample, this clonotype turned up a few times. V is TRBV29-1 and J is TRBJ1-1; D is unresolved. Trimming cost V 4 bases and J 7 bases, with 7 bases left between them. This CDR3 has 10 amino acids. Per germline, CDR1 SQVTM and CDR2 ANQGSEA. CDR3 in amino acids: CSVGDYEAFF. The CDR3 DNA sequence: TGCAGCGTTGGCGACTATGAAGCTTTCTTT.

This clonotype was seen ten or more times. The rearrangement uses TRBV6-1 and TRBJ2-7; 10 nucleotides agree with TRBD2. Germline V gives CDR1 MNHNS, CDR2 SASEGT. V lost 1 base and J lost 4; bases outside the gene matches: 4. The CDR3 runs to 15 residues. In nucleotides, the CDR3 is TGTGCCAGCAGTGAAGTCTCTAGCGGGAGTTACGAGCAGTACTTC. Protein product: CASSEVSSGSYEQYF.

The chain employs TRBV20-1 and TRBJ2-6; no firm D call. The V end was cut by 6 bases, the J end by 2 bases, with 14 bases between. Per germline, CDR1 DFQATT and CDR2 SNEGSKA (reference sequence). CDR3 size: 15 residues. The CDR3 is CSARKGPPGANVLTF. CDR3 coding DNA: TGCAGTGCACGTAAGGGCCCCCCTGGGGCCAACGTCCTGACTTTC.

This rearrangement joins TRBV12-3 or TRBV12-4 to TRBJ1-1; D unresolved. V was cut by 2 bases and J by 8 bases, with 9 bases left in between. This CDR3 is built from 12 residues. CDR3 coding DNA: TGTGCCAGCAGTTTATTGCCGGGGGAAGCTTTCTTT. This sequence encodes CASSLLPGEAFF.

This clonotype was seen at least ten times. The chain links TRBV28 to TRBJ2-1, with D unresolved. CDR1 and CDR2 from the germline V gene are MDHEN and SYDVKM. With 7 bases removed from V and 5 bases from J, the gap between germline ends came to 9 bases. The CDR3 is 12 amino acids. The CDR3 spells CASTSWNNEQFF. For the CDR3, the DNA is TGTGCCAGCACCTCATGGAACAATGAGCAGTTCTTC.

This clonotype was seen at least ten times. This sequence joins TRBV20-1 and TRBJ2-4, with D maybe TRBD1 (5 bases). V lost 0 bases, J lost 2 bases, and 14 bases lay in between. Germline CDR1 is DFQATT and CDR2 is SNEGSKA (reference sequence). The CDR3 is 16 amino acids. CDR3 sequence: CSARDPGSVTKNIQYF. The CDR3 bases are TGCAGTGCTAGAGACCCAGGGTCTGTAACCAAAAACATTCAGTACTTC.

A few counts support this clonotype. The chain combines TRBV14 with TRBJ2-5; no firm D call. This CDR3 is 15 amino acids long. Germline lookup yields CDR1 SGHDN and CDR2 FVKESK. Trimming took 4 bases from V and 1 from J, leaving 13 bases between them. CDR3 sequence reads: CASSLSPRAQETQYF. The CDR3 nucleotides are TGTGCCAGCAGCCTCAGTCCACGCGCCCAAGAGACCCAGTACTTC.

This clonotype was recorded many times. The CDR3 bases are TGTGCCTGGACGTACCGTTTGGACTACACCTTC. Translating it yields CAWTYRLDYTF. The chain has TRBV30 and TRBJ1-2; D is unclear. The CDR3 is made up of 11 amino acids. The germline V gene has CDR1 GTSNPN and CDR2 SVGIG (reference sequence). V was shortened by 4 bases and J by 10 bases, with 13 bases between the two germline ends.